This entry lists 27 T cell receptor beta chains sequenced from one sample in a study of regulatory T cells in long-lasting Graves disease. Relying on iRepertoire HTBI primers and Arm-PCR of CDR3 regions, the team built TCR beta libraries. One entry per CDR3 protein results from TCRdb running MiXCR on the multiplex PCR reads. Found here are a few hundred thousand distinct CDR3 sequences, around a fifth of them singletons; the top ten hold under 15%. The sample's time point: persistent/refractory GD, antithyroid drugs over 5 years with positive TRAb. From PBMCs, RNA was extracted and then used to make the TCR library. Here the sequenced sample was peripheral blood mononuclear cells (PBMCs), taken when the disease was refractory, from a patient treated with antithyroid drugs. All receptors come from a female donor with Graves disease.

As for this clonotype: With a much larger clone just one base away, this may be a read error. The chain carries TRBV12-3 or TRBV12-4 and TRBJ2-5, with D possibly called TRBD1 or TRBD2 (5 bases each). The CDR3 runs to 13 residues. V lost 8 bases and J lost 2, with 12 bases in between. Here the CDR3 DNA reads TGTGCCAGCGGCCAGGGACGGCAAGAGACCCAGTACTTC. This encodes CASGQGRQETQYF.

This sequence joins TRBV3-1 and TRBJ1-3, with no clear D. V dropped 4 bases and J dropped 0 bases, with 19 bases sitting between them. The CDR3 has 18 residues. Germline V gene sequence: CDR1 LGHDT, CDR2 YNNKEL (reference sequence). The CDR3 region is CASSPPRPDATSGNTIYF. DNA for the CDR3: TGTGCCAGCAGCCCCCCTCGCCCGGACGCCACCTCTGGAAACACCATATATTTT.

CDR3 coding DNA: TGTGCCAGCAGTCCCGAGGGGCGGGCGGTCCCAACTTGGGGCTACACCTTC. Translation: CASSPEGRAVPTWGYTF. The J gene is TRBJ1-2, the V gene TRBV6-1, with a possible D match to TRBD1 (5 bases). Germline CDR1 MNHNS, CDR2 SASEGT. This CDR3 is 17 amino acids long. With 5 bases removed from V and 8 bases from J, the gap between germline ends came to 27 bases.

V is TRBV19 and J is TRBJ1-1; tentatively, D is TRBD1 (5 bases). V gave up 3 bases and J gave up 4 bases, with 15 bases separating them. CDR3 size: 15 residues. CDR1 LNHDA and CDR2 SQIVND come from the germline V gene (reference sequence). CDR3 in DNA: TGTGCCAGTAGTATGACCCCAGGGCTAAGCACTGAAGCTTTCTTT. It specifies CASSMTPGLSTEAFF.

The rearrangement uses TRBV19 and TRBJ2-7; D remains unclear. Germline V gene sequence: CDR1 LNHDA, CDR2 SQIVND (reference sequence). Between the trimmed V and J ends, which lost 4 bases and 1 base, there was a span of 8 bases. The CDR3 is 13 residues long. Written as DNA, the CDR3 is TGTGCCAGTAGTAAACGACAATCCTACGAGCAGTACTTC. Translating gives CASSKRQSYEQYF.

This clonotype was observed a few times. The chain has TRBV28 and TRBJ2-1; 8 bases agree with TRBD1. Germline CDR1 and CDR2: MDHEN and SYDVKM. V shed 7 bases and J 8 bases; nucleotides not matched to a gene: 7. The CDR3 length is 13 residues. CDR3 in amino acids: CASIRDRGYEQFF. In DNA form, the CDR3 reads TGTGCCAGCATTCGCGACAGGGGATATGAGCAGTTCTTC.

This clonotype appeared many times. The V call is TRBV6-2 or TRBV6-3, the J call TRBJ2-7; 11 bases are shared with TRBD1. Unmatched junction bases numbered 3, after V lost 0 bases and J lost 5 bases. CDR1 MNHEY and CDR2 SVGEGT come from the germline V gene. The CDR3 has 15 amino acids. CDR3 sequence: CASSYSTGQGDEQYF. The CDR3 nucleotides are TGTGCCAGCAGTTACTCCACGGGACAGGGGGACGAGCAGTACTTC.

This clonotype was counted many times. The rearrangement links TRBV6-1 to TRBJ1-1; no reliable D call. The V gene lost 6 bases and the J gene lost 9 bases, with 14 bases spanning the gap. Germline-derived CDR1 and CDR2 are MNHNS and SASEGT. The CDR3 sequence is 12 residues long. The CDR3 DNA sequence: TGTGCCAGCAGCGTCGAGGGCAGCCAAGCTTTCTTT. Amino acid sequence: CASSVEGSQAFF.

The sample holds many counts of this clonotype. The rearrangement links TRBV28 to TRBJ2-3; D gene uncertain. V was clipped by 4 bases and J by 2 bases, with 7 bases between them. The length of the CDR3 is 13 residues. CDR1 is MDHEN and CDR2 is SYDVKM in the germline V gene. As DNA, the CDR3 is TGTGCCAGCAGTTCAACGGACACAGATACGCAGTATTTT. As protein: CASSSTDTDTQYF.

In this sample, this clonotype turned up many times. The chain links TRBV29-1 to TRBJ1-2; no firm D call. There are 12 residues in the CDR3. Germline CDR1 SQVTM, CDR2 ANQGSEA. V was pared by 4 bases and J by 4 bases, with 10 bases between. Here the CDR3 reads CSVGALGYGYTF. For the CDR3, the DNA is TGCAGCGTTGGGGCTTTGGGCTATGGCTACACCTTC.

The V and J genes are TRBV5-1 and TRBJ2-2, with D hard to call. Germline CDR1 and CDR2: SGHRS and YFSETQ. The CDR3 contains 14 residues. Trimming left V 0 bases short and J 6 bases short, with 9 bases between. The CDR3 coding sequence is TGCGCCAGCAGCTTGGGTGTACGTTCCGGGGAGCTGTTTTTT. Translation: CASSLGVRSGELFF.

Remarks on this clonotype: The conserved final phenylalanine or tryptophan is absent from the CDR3, which likely points to a read error. This rearrangement joins TRBV12-3 or TRBV12-4 to TRBJ1-5; D is perhaps TRBD1 (5 bases). The CDR3 has 16 amino acids. V shed 4 bases and J shed 3 bases, with 16 bases lying between them. Written as DNA, the CDR3 is TGTGCCAGCAGTTCGCCGGACACCGAGATCAATCAGCCCCAGCATATT. Residues: CASSSPDTEINQPQHI.

This chain connects TRBV4-3 to TRBJ2-4; 9 bases fit TRBD1. The assigned J gene may be wrong: the sequence end matches TRBJ2-7 better. The length of the CDR3 is 16 residues. The germline V gene has CDR1 LGHNA and CDR2 YSLEER. CDR3 protein: CASSQTIGTGSYEQYF. CDR3 DNA sequence: TGCGCCAGCAGCCAAACTATCGGGACAGGGTCCTACGAGCAGTACTTC.

This clonotype was seen repeatedly, ten times or more. The rearrangement joins TRBV11-3 to TRBJ2-7, with 7 positions matching TRBD2. Germline V gene data show CDR1 as SGHNT and CDR2 as YENEEA. Trimming at V came to 5 bases and at J to 2 bases, leaving 12 bases not matched to a gene. This CDR3 comprises 16 residues. CDR3 sequence (DNA): TGTGCCAGCAGCCGAACTGGAGCGGGGCCTACCTACGAGCAGTACTTC. As protein: CASSRTGAGPTYEQYF.

This clonotype was seen many times. This rearrangement joins TRBV29-1 to TRBJ2-7, with TRBD1 matching 8 bases. This CDR3 is 13 amino acids long. J was trimmed by 1 base and V by 6 bases; bases with no gene match: 5. CDR1 is SQVTM and CDR2 is ANQGSEA in the germline V gene. For the CDR3, the DNA is TGCAGCGTGTCCGGGACAGGTTCCTACGAGCAGTACTTC. Amino acids: CSVSGTGSYEQYF.

This clonotype has just a few counts. The rearrangement joins TRBV29-1 to TRBJ1-5; tentatively, D is TRBD1 (5 bases). Looked up from germline, CDR1 is SQVTM and CDR2 is ANQGSEA. V was cut by 7 bases and J by 6 bases, with 16 bases left in between. The CDR3 consists of 13 residues. In DNA, the CDR3 is TGCAGCGCCACTGGGGGTTGGGGTCAGCCCCAGCATTTT. Translation gives CSATGGWGQPQHF.

This clonotype has a handful of counts. The J gene is TRBJ2-7, the V gene TRBV5-1; 10 bases align to TRBD2. The V gene end was trimmed by 5 bases and the J gene end by 1 base; junction bases not matched to a gene: 9. Per germline, CDR1 SGHRS and CDR2 YFSETQ. The CDR3 consists of 16 residues. CDR3 coding DNA: TGCGCCAGCAGAGCCAGCGGGAGGGCCGAATCCTACGAGCAGTACTTC. Its protein product is CASRASGRAESYEQYF.

This clonotype was seen more than once but under ten times. The chain recombines TRBV7-2 with TRBJ1-2; D possibly corresponds to TRBD1 (5 bases). This CDR3 has 15 residues. Trimming left V 4 bases short and J 7 bases short, with 19 bases between. Germline CDR1 is SGHTA and CDR2 is FQGNSA. The CDR3 loop reads CASSSVGQPSFGYTF. The CDR3 region has the DNA TGTGCCAGCAGCTCCGTGGGGCAGCCCTCGTTTGGCTACACCTTC. Using reference TRBV7-2 and TRBJ1-2 for the parts outside the CDR3, the full variable domain is GAGVSQSPSNKVTEKGKDVELRCDPISGHTALYWYRQSLGQGLEFLIYFQGNSAPDKSGLPSDRFSAERTGGSVSTLTIQRTQQEDSAVYLCASSSVGQPSFGYTFGSGTRLTVV.

This clonotype occurred many times. The chain uses TRBV28 and TRBJ1-1, with TRBD1 as a possible D gene (6 bases). The germline V gene encodes CDR1 MDHEN and CDR2 SYDVKM. The length of the CDR3 is 14 residues. Trimming stripped 4 bases from V and 6 bases from J, with 15 bases between. As DNA, the CDR3 is TGTGCCAGCAGTTCTCTCCCCACAGGGTCTGAAGCTTTCTTT. Encoded protein: CASSSLPTGSEAFF. The complete variable domain, with remaining parts taken from reference TRBV28 and TRBJ1-1, reads DVKVTQSSRYLVKRTGEKVFLECVQDMDHENMFWYRQDPGLGLRLIYFSYDVKMKEKGDIPEGYSVSREKKERFSLILESASTNQTSMYLCASSSLPTGSEAFFGQGTRLTVV.

Ten or more counts support this clonotype. The genes are TRBV19 and TRBJ1-1; D gene ambiguous. Germline values: CDR1 LNHDA, CDR2 SQIVND (reference sequence). Trimming stripped 3 bases from V and 3 bases from J, with 5 bases between. This CDR3 spans 12 amino acids. CDR3 sequence reads: CASSIGYTEAFF. CDR3 coding DNA: TGTGCCAGTAGTATCGGGTACACTGAAGCTTTCTTT.

This chain links TRBV5-1 with TRBJ2-3; 9 nucleotides line up with TRBD1. The CDR3 is made up of 15 amino acids. Germline CDR1 SGHRS, CDR2 YFSETQ. J gave up 7 bases and V 0 bases, and 6 bases lay outside the gene matches. The DNA for the CDR3 is TGCGCCAGCAGCTTGGAGGGACAGGGTAAACATACGCAGTATTTT. Protein: CASSLEGQGKHTQYF. Based on the CDR3 plus reference TRBV5-1 and TRBJ2-3, the full variable domain is KAGVTQTPRYLIKTRGQQVTLSCSPISGHRSVSWYQQTPGQGLQFLFEYFSETQRNKGNFPGRFSGRQFSNSRSEMNVSTLELGDSALYLCASSLEGQGKHTQYFGPGTRLTVL.

This clonotype was detected a few times. The chain joins TRBV7-9 to TRBJ1-4, with no clear D. The CDR3 is made up of 14 amino acids. The V gene lost 3 bases and the J gene lost 5 bases, with 10 bases spanning the gap. Germline V CDR1 and CDR2: SEHNR, FQNEAQ (reference sequence). The CDR3 DNA follows: TGTGCCAGCAGCTTGGGCGGGCCCAATGAAAAACTGTTTTTT. This sequence encodes CASSLGGPNEKLFF.

This clonotype was detected only once. The chain has TRBV28 and TRBJ1-5, with 7 positions matching TRBD1. The germline V gene has CDR1 MDHEN and CDR2 SYDVKM. CDR3 length equals 14 residues. With V trimmed by 2 bases and J by 9 bases, 7 bases remained unmatched. The CDR3 DNA is TGTGCCAGCAGTTTAGTACAGGGGTCCCCGCCCCAGCATTTT. This codes for CASSLVQGSPPQHF.

J is TRBJ1-2 and V is TRBV12-3 or TRBV12-4; D gene uncertain. The CDR3 is 12 residues long. The germline V and J ends were trimmed by 6 bases and 8 bases, with 13 bases remaining between them. In DNA, the CDR3 is TGTGCCAGCAGCCCGGACGCCACCGGCTACACCTTC. Protein: CASSPDATGYTF.

This clonotype was counted many times. The chain is built from TRBV10-3 and TRBJ2-5; D is ambiguous. Trimming removed 0 bases from V and 2 bases from J, with 1 base in between. The V gene's germline CDR1 is ENHRY and CDR2 SYGVKD. This CDR3 spans 12 amino acids. CDR3 sequence (DNA): TGTGCCATCAGTGAGTCTCAAGAGACCCAGTACTTC. It specifies CAISESQETQYF.

The V gene is TRBV4-3, the J gene TRBJ1-3; tentative D call: TRBD1 (6 bases). In germline, CDR1 is LGHNA, CDR2 YSLEER. The CDR3 extends over 16 amino acids. V shed 3 bases and J shed 0 bases, with 12 bases lying between them. This CDR3 reads CASSHRQASSGNTIYF. CDR3 nucleotide sequence: TGCGCCAGCAGCCACCGACAGGCGAGCTCTGGAAACACCATATATTTT.

This clonotype appeared many times. CDR3 nucleotides: TGTGCCAGTTTTCTTAGCCCCCAGCATTTT. Translation gives CASFLSPQHF. The chain couples TRBV28 to TRBJ1-5; D ambiguous. CDR1 MDHEN and CDR2 SYDVKM come from the germline V gene. V was trimmed by 9 bases and J by 10 bases, leaving 10 bases between them. This CDR3 comprises 10 residues.